These 26 T cell receptor beta chains share one sample of origin, sequenced in a study of immune evolution from preneoplasia to lung adenocarcinoma (dated by TCRdb to the early 2020s). The library was generated by the immunoSEQ multiplex PCR assay. TCRdb retrieved this table from immuneACCESS and kept in-frame rearrangements only. Not all clones are present; in checked studies, unresolved V genes account for under half, and no reason is known for the remainder. This sample is represented by 9,000 to 10,000 clones; roughly 90% of them were singletons. Clones ranked in the top ten supply 2% to 3% of the sample. The sample taken for sequencing was FFPE invasive lung adenocarcinoma tissue. The label giving this sample's cell subset or site can be read as: frankly invasive lung adenocarcinoma (ADC). The receptors stem from a person aged 65 to 85 with invasive lung adenocarcinoma.

With regard to this clone: A junction end diverges from the germline sequence, so it may reflect a read error. The genes are TRBV27 and TRBJ1-1; D remains unclear. CDR1 MNHEY and CDR2 SMNVEV come from the germline V gene (reference sequence). This CDR3 has 14 residues. The CDR3 DNA reads as TGTGCCAGCAGTTTAGCAACCCGAGGCACTGAAGATTTCTTT. Translated: CASSLATRGTEDFF.

The chain uses TRBV11-1 and TRBJ2-7, with 9 bases that match TRBD2. V lost 8 bases, J lost 3 bases, and 11 bases stayed unmatched. CDR3 size: 15 residues. Germline V CDR1 and CDR2: SGHAT, FQDESV (reference sequence). The CDR3 reads CASSHVASGDYEQYF. The CDR3 DNA reads TGTGCCAGCTCACACGTGGCTAGCGGGGACTACGAGCAGTACTTC.

V usage is TRBV15 and J usage is TRBJ1-1; D unresolved. Trimming left V 4 bases short and J 4 bases short, with 7 bases between. Germline V gives CDR1 LNHNV, CDR2 YYDKDF (reference sequence). This CDR3 contains 12 residues. CDR3 DNA: TGTGCCACCAGCATCGGTCGCACTGAAGCTTTCTTT. Its protein is CATSIGRTEAFF.

The chain recombines TRBV19 with TRBJ1-1; D call uncertain. The V and J ends lost 5 bases and 4 bases respectively, with 17 bases between them. Looked up from germline, CDR1 is LNHDA and CDR2 is SQIVND (reference sequence). This CDR3 is built from 15 residues. This CDR3 is CASSPSGRRSTEAFF. In DNA, the CDR3 is TGTGCCAGTAGTCCTTCGGGCAGGAGGTCCACTGAAGCTTTCTTT.

The J gene is TRBJ1-1, the V gene TRBV27; D is uncertain. V shed 6 bases and J shed 1 base, with 15 bases lying between them. The germline gives CDR1 MNHEY, CDR2 SMNVEV (reference sequence). The CDR3 has 15 amino acids. The CDR3 coding sequence is TGTGCCAGCAGCTCCTTAACAAGGAGGAACACTGAAGCTTTCTTT. Translated: CASSSLTRRNTEAFF.

The J gene is TRBJ1-1, the V gene TRBV6-1; D gene ambiguous. CDR1 and CDR2 from the germline V gene are MNHNS and SASEGT. V lost 3 bases to trimming and J lost 10 bases, with 9 bases between them. This CDR3 is 11 amino acids long. DNA of the CDR3: TGTGCCAGCAGTGAGTTAGTGGGAGCTTTCTTT. This translates into CASSELVGAFF.

The J gene is TRBJ2-2, the V gene TRBV29-1; 7 bases map to TRBD1. The CDR3 has 16 amino acids. V dropped 6 bases and J dropped 0; count of bases not matched to a gene: 10. Germline values: CDR1 SQVTM, CDR2 ANQGSEA. CDR3 bases: TGCAGCGTGGTGGCCAGAGGGGGCGCGAACACCGGGGAGCTGTTTTTT. Protein sequence: CSVVARGGANTGELFF.

The chain combines TRBV30 with TRBJ2-5; D may correspond to TRBD1 or TRBD2 (5 bases each). The CDR3 is made up of 14 amino acids. V dropped 5 bases and J dropped 4 bases, with 17 bases sitting between them. Germline V gene sequence: CDR1 GTSNPN, CDR2 SVGIG (reference sequence). The CDR3 region is CAWGTPELGETQYF. The DNA for the CDR3 is TGTGCCTGGGGGACCCCGGAGCTGGGAGAGACCCAGTACTTC.

This chain connects TRBV18 to TRBJ1-2, with 10 positions matching TRBD1. The germline V gene has CDR1 KGHSH and CDR2 LQKENI. The CDR3 totals 17 residues. The junction had 6 bases not matched to a gene; V was cut back by 0 bases and J by 2 bases. Here the CDR3 reads CASSPPTRQGANYGYTF. Written as DNA, the CDR3 is TGTGCCAGCTCACCACCGACGAGACAGGGGGCGAACTATGGCTACACCTTC.

The rearrangement uses TRBV30 and TRBJ2-7, with a weak D call TRBD2 (7 bases). Trimming removed 4 bases at V and 4 bases at J, with 14 bases between. The germline V gene has CDR1 GTSNPN and CDR2 SVGIG (reference sequence). The CDR3 spans 13 residues. The CDR3 coding sequence is TGTGCCTGGATGAGGGGGGGTAGGTACGAGCAGTACTTC. Translation gives CAWMRGGRYEQYF.

The genes are TRBV9 and TRBJ2-2; the D call may be TRBD1 or TRBD2 (5 bases each). This CDR3 region has 15 residues. Trimming shortened V by 4 bases and J by 2 bases, and 12 bases separated the two germline ends. Germline CDR1 and CDR2: SGDLS and YYNGEE. CDR3 residues: CASSFGTGNTGELFF. The CDR3 coding sequence is TGTGCCAGCAGCTTCGGGACGGGTAACACCGGGGAGCTGTTTTTT. Together with reference TRBV9 and TRBJ2-2, the CDR3 gives the full variable domain: DSGVTQTPKHLITATGQRVTLRCSPRSGDLSVYWYQQSLDQGLQFLIQYYNGEERAKGNILERFSAQQFPDLHSELNLSSLELGDSALYFCASSFGTGNTGELFFGEGSRLTVL.

The chain employs TRBV27 and TRBJ2-3; D is ambiguous. CDR1 and CDR2 (germline): MNHEY, SMNVEV (reference sequence). V was shortened by 5 bases and J by 2 bases, with 8 bases between the two germline ends. The CDR3 is 13 amino acids. The CDR3 loop reads CASSQTYTDTQYF. CDR3 coding DNA: TGTGCCAGCAGTCAAACTTACACAGATACGCAGTATTTT.

The chain joins TRBV9 to TRBJ2-1; the D gene could be TRBD1 or TRBD2 (5 bases each). Germline CDR1 reads SGDLS; CDR2 reads YYNGEE. The V end was cut by 7 bases, the J end by 5 bases, with 13 bases between. The CDR3 has 13 residues. CDR3 nucleotide sequence: TGTGCCAGCGGGGACCGCCCGGACAATGAGCAGTTCTTC. Its protein product is CASGDRPDNEQFF.

The DNA for the CDR3 is TGTGCCAGCAGCCCGGGCATTGTGGACGACTACTCCTACGAGCAGTACTTC. This gives the protein CASSPGIVDDYSYEQYF. The chain recombines TRBV7-9 with TRBJ2-7; D may be TRBD2 (5 bases). The germline gives CDR1 SEHNR, CDR2 FQNEAQ (reference sequence). The V end lost 5 bases, the J end lost 0 bases, and 20 bases lay between the germline ends. This CDR3 is 17 amino acids long.

The rearrangement links TRBV11-2 to TRBJ2-1; D assignment may be TRBD1 or TRBD2 (5 bases each). The V gene's germline CDR1 is SGHAT and CDR2 FQNNGV. Trimming cost V 2 bases and J 6 bases, with 17 bases left between them. There are 16 residues in the CDR3. DNA for the CDR3: TGTGCCAGCAGCTTATTTGGGACCCCCCTTGGCAATGAGCAGTTCTTC. Translation: CASSLFGTPLGNEQFF.

The V gene is TRBV5-1, the J gene TRBJ1-4; D not certain. Trimming cost V 3 bases and J 4 bases, with 13 bases left between them. The germline V gene encodes CDR1 SGHRS and CDR2 YFSETQ. The CDR3 runs to 15 residues. The DNA of the CDR3 is TGCGCCAGCAGCTGGTCAACAGACCTTAATGAAAAACTGTTTTTT. Translated, it gives CASSWSTDLNEKLFF.

The chain joins TRBV6-6 to TRBJ1-4; possible D gene TRBD1, 6 bases. Trimming stripped 4 bases from V and 6 bases from J, with 18 bases between. This CDR3 has 16 amino acids. Per the germline V gene, CDR1 is MNHNY and CDR2 is SVGAGI (reference sequence). The CDR3 region has the DNA TGTGCCAGCAGTTTCCAACCTCCAGGGGAAGATGAAAAACTGTTTTTT. Residues: CASSFQPPGEDEKLFF.

This chain links TRBV29-1 with TRBJ1-2, with 9 bases lining up with TRBD1. V shed 7 bases, J shed 4 bases, and the junction held 4 bases outside the gene matches. Germline assignment: CDR1 SQVTM and CDR2 ANQGSEA. The CDR3 has 12 residues. The chain's CDR3 is CSAQTGGYGYTF. The CDR3 DNA follows: TGCAGCGCCCAGACAGGGGGCTATGGCTACACCTTC.

The CDR3, as DNA: TGCGCCAGCAGCCAAGACGGGACAGGCATTGAAAAACTGTTTTTT. Amino acids: CASSQDGTGIEKLFF. This rearrangement joins TRBV4-1 to TRBJ1-4; 8 bases agree with TRBD1. Germline CDR1 MGHRA, CDR2 YSYEKL. V was clipped by 0 bases and J by 7 bases; unmatched bases: 4. The CDR3 has 15 residues.

The chain employs TRBV9 and TRBJ2-1, with D tentatively TRBD2 (5 bases). CDR1 SGDLS and CDR2 YYNGEE come from the germline V gene. The CDR3 totals 11 residues. The ends were cut back, 4 bases at V and 9 bases at J, with 8 bases in the middle. Here the CDR3 reads CASSRGIEQFF. CDR3 sequence (DNA): TGTGCCAGCAGCAGAGGGATTGAGCAGTTCTTC. Full variable domain (rest looked up from reference TRBV9 and TRBJ2-1): DSGVTQTPKHLITATGQRVTLRCSPRSGDLSVYWYQQSLDQGLQFLIQYYNGEERAKGNILERFSAQQFPDLHSELNLSSLELGDSALYFCASSRGIEQFFGPGTRLTVL.

V and J are TRBV18 and TRBJ2-6; 9 bases align to TRBD1. The CDR3 totals 17 residues. Germline CDR1 is KGHSH and CDR2 is LQKENI. J was trimmed by 1 base and V by 4 bases; bases with no gene match: 5. CDR3 coding DNA: TGTGCCAGCTCACGGACAGGGGTGGGGTCTGGGGCCAACGTCCTGACTTTC. This gives the protein CASSRTGVGSGANVLTF.

The V gene is TRBV9, the J gene TRBJ1-1; 10 bases align to TRBD1. V was clipped by 4 bases and J by 0 bases; unmatched bases: 6. CDR1 and CDR2 (germline): SGDLS, YYNGEE. This CDR3 comprises 16 residues. CDR3 sequence (DNA): TGTGCCAGCAGCTCCCCGGGGACAGGGGTGAACACTGAAGCTTTCTTT. This codes for CASSSPGTGVNTEAFF. The full variable domain, in which reference TRBV9 and TRBJ1-1 provide the parts outside the CDR3, is DSGVTQTPKHLITATGQRVTLRCSPRSGDLSVYWYQQSLDQGLQFLIQYYNGEERAKGNILERFSAQQFPDLHSELNLSSLELGDSALYFCASSSPGTGVNTEAFFGQGTRLTVV.

This rearrangement joins TRBV10-3 to TRBJ1-2, with a possible D match to TRBD1 (6 bases). This CDR3 has 14 residues. Deletions cut 6 bases from V and 4 bases from J, with 15 bases between. Germline V lookup: CDR1 ENHRY, CDR2 SYGVKD. This CDR3 is CAIRPGEGGYGYTF. The CDR3 region has the DNA TGTGCCATCAGACCAGGGGAGGGAGGCTATGGCTACACCTTC.

The V call is TRBV28, the J call TRBJ1-2, with D unclear. Germline V gene lookup returns CDR1 MDHEN and CDR2 SYDVKM. V lost 4 bases to trimming and J lost 5 bases, with 11 bases between them. This CDR3 region has 13 residues. In DNA, the CDR3 is TGTGCCAGCAGTTCCACTAGTCTGTATGGCTACACCTTC. Amino acid sequence: CASSSTSLYGYTF.

The rearrangement uses TRBV9 and TRBJ1-1; the D gene is possibly TRBD1 (6 bases). CDR3 size: 15 residues. Germline CDR1 SGDLS, CDR2 YYNGEE. V was clipped by 0 bases and J by 5 bases, with 14 bases between them. In DNA form, the CDR3 reads TGTGCCAGCAGCGTAGATCCCCAGGGGTGGACTGAAGCTTTCTTT. Translation gives CASSVDPQGWTEAFF.

This clone has just one count. The chain combines TRBV27 with TRBJ1-3, with a possible D match to TRBD1 (5 bases). The CDR3 has 15 residues. V was cut by 2 bases and J by 4 bases, with 12 bases left in between. In germline, CDR1 is MNHEY, CDR2 SMNVEV (reference sequence). As DNA, the CDR3 is TGTGCCAGCAGTTTAACCGCAGGGCCCGGAAACACCATATATTTT. Its protein is CASSLTAGPGNTIYF.